What follows are 24 T cell receptor beta chains derived from one specimen sequenced in a study of early stage breast cancer tumors. Assay used: immunoSEQ multiplex PCR; TCRdb lists only in-frame clones, some missing. The repertoire holds tens of thousands of clones, with almost 75% as singletons. The specimen sequenced was breast tumor tissue. These receptors were collected from a person aged 30-39 years with breast cancer.

The chain couples TRBV7-9 to TRBJ2-1; D unresolved. The CDR3 contains 13 residues. From germline, CDR1 is SEHNR and CDR2 FQNEAQ (reference sequence). V dropped 2 bases and J dropped 6 bases, with 8 bases sitting between them. DNA for the CDR3: TGTGCCAGCAGCTTAACCCAGTCCAATGAGCAGTTCTTC. Translated, it gives CASSLTQSNEQFF.

Only a few counts were recorded for this clone. The V gene is TRBV7-5, the J gene TRBJ2-1; TRBD2 is taken as the D call from the table, unchecked against the DNA. TRBV7-5 is an annotated pseudogene. This CDR3 is built from 17 residues. The DNA for the CDR3 is TGTGCCAGAAGCCCAGGGACTAGCGGGAACGGCCGGGATGAGCAGTTCTTC. It is translated as CARSPGTSGNGRDEQFF.

This clone was seen once. The gene calls are TRBV5-1 and TRBJ1-4, with 12 positions matching TRBD1. In germline, CDR1 is SGHRS, CDR2 YFSETQ. The CDR3 length is 17 residues. V dropped 1 base and J dropped 7; count of bases not matched to a gene: 8. The CDR3 bases are TGCGCCAGCAGCTTGATCGGGACAGGGGGCGTAGGTGAAAAACTGTTTTTT. Translation: CASSLIGTGGVGEKLFF.

This chain links TRBV5-4 with TRBJ2-1; 9 bases align to TRBD1. CDR1 is SGHNT and CDR2 is YYREEE in the germline V gene (reference sequence). After removal of 2 bases from V and 3 bases from J, the junction contained 6 bases not matched to a gene. The CDR3 consists of 16 residues. CDR3: CASSFGGTGFYNEQFF. The CDR3 DNA reads TGTGCCAGCAGCTTTGGCGGGACAGGGTTCTACAATGAGCAGTTCTTC.

The rearrangement joins TRBV14 to TRBJ2-3, with D maybe TRBD2 (6 bases). The CDR3 consists of 15 residues. V lost 1 base and J lost 5, with 13 bases in between. From germline, CDR1 is SGHDN and CDR2 FVKESK. CDR3: CASSQGLGYGDTQYF. The CDR3 region has the DNA TGTGCCAGCAGCCAAGGACTAGGGTACGGAGATACGCAGTATTTT.

There are a few counts of this clone. DNA for the CDR3: TGTGCCAGCACCGCGGGGGGGGCTAATGAAAAACTGTTTTTT. It specifies CASTAGGANEKLFF. This sequence joins TRBV6-6 and TRBJ1-4; D possibly corresponds to TRBD1 (5 bases). The CDR3 covers 14 residues. V was pared by 7 bases and J by 3 bases, with 12 bases between. Germline V gives CDR1 MNHNY, CDR2 SVGAGI (reference sequence).

The CDR3: CASSEWGSAYQETQYF. In DNA form, the CDR3 reads TGTGCCAGCAGTGAATGGGGTAGCGCGTACCAAGAGACCCAGTACTTC. The chain joins TRBV25-1 to TRBJ2-5; a weak D match, TRBD2 (5 bases). Germline V lookup: CDR1 MGHDK, CDR2 SYGVNS. V was pared by 1 base and J by 0 bases, with 12 bases between. The CDR3 loop spans 16 amino acids. Complete variable domain (other parts from reference TRBV25-1 and TRBJ2-5): EADIYQTPRYLVIGTGKKITLECSQTMGHDKMYWYQQDPGMELHLIHYSYGVNSTEKGDLSSESTVSRIRTEHFPLTLESARPSHTSQYLCASSEWGSAYQETQYFGPGTRLLVL.

The rearrangement joins TRBV7-9 to TRBJ2-5; a weak D match, TRBD2 (6 bases). CDR1 is SEHNR and CDR2 is FQNEAQ in the germline V gene (reference sequence). Deletions cut 5 bases from V and 5 bases from J, with 24 bases between. This CDR3 is built from 17 residues. This chain's CDR3 is CASSGGRVAGRVETQYF. The CDR3 bases are TGTGCCAGCAGCGGGGGTCGGGTGGCGGGACGAGTGGAGACCCAGTACTTC.

V and J are TRBV7-8 and TRBJ2-7, with 7 bases identical to TRBD1. J gave up 3 bases and V 5 bases, and 10 bases lay outside the gene matches. The V gene's germline CDR1 is SGHVS and CDR2 FQNEAQ. The CDR3 runs to 15 residues. Here the CDR3 reads CASSPRRTGYYEQYF. DNA of the CDR3: TGTGCCAGCAGCCCTAGGCGGACAGGCTACTACGAGCAGTACTTC. The complete variable domain, with remaining parts taken from reference TRBV7-8 and TRBJ2-7, reads GAGVSQSPRYKVAKRGQDVALRCDPISGHVSLFWYQQALGQGPEFLTYFQNEAQLDKSGLPSDRFFAERPEGSVSTLKIQRTQQEDSAVYLCASSPRRTGYYEQYFGPGTRLTVT.

The chain combines TRBV7-6 with TRBJ1-1; 7 bases are a match to TRBD1. V trimming: 3 bases; J trimming: 5 bases; junction bases outside the gene matches: 3. CDR1 is SGHVS and CDR2 is FNYEAQ in the germline V gene. CDR3 length: 13 amino acids. The CDR3 spells CASSLRQGTEAFF. The CDR3 DNA reads TGTGCCAGCAGCTTGCGACAGGGTACTGAAGCTTTCTTT. Drawing the rest from reference TRBV7-6 and TRBJ1-1, the complete variable domain is GAGVSQSPRYKVTKRGQDVALRCDPISGHVSLYWYRQALGQGPEFLTYFNYEAQQDKSGLPNDRFSAERPEGSISTLTIQRTEQRDSAMYRCASSLRQGTEAFFGQGTRLTVV.

The rearrangement uses TRBV7-2 and TRBJ2-5, with 8 bases aligning to TRBD2. The germline V gene has CDR1 SGHTA and CDR2 FQGNSA. With V trimmed by 3 bases and J by 5 bases, 8 bases remained unmatched. This CDR3 comprises 15 residues. The DNA of the CDR3 is TGTGCCAGCAGCTTTTCGGGAGGGATTTTGGAGACCCAGTACTTC. It codes for CASSFSGGILETQYF.

This chain uses TRBV11-2 with TRBJ2-5; 7 nucleotides match TRBD1. In germline, CDR1 is SGHAT, CDR2 FQNNGV. This CDR3 comprises 15 residues. With 4 bases clipped from V and 1 base from J, the junction kept 6 bases outside the gene matches. The CDR3 DNA reads TGTGCCAGCAGCTCTACAGGGACAGCCCAAGAGACCCAGTACTTC. This codes for CASSSTGTAQETQYF.

The rearrangement uses TRBV4-3 and TRBJ2-2, with D possibly TRBD2 on 5 matching bases. V was clipped by 8 bases and J by 4 bases, with 20 bases between them. This CDR3 has 16 residues. Germline V gene sequence: CDR1 LGHNA, CDR2 YSLEER. The CDR3 is CASAPYAGRGTGELFF. The CDR3 DNA sequence: TGCGCCAGCGCTCCCTATGCAGGCCGGGGCACCGGGGAGCTGTTTTTT.

The J gene is TRBJ2-7, the V gene TRBV19; possible D gene TRBD2, 6 bases. V gave up 1 base and J gave up 4 bases, with 14 bases separating them. The CDR3 extends over 15 amino acids. The germline V gene encodes CDR1 LNHDA and CDR2 SQIVND (reference sequence). The CDR3 is CASSIGFGEVYEQYF. Written as DNA, the CDR3 is TGTGCCAGTAGTATAGGGTTCGGGGAGGTTTACGAGCAGTACTTC.

This clone is classed as medium-sized (0.01 to 0.1%). V and J are TRBV6-6 and TRBJ2-7; TRBD1 matches at 11 bases. The J segment lost 5 bases and the V segment lost 8 bases, leaving 2 bases of the junction unmatched. CDR1 is MNHNY, CDR2 SVGAGI, per germline (reference sequence). The CDR3 sequence is 12 residues long. The DNA of the CDR3 is TGTGCCAGCGGGACAGGGGGTAACGAGCAGTACTTC. Its protein product is CASGTGGNEQYF.

The J gene is TRBJ1-1, the V gene TRBV6-1; 9 bases align to TRBD1. The CDR3 loop spans 14 amino acids. Germline CDR1 reads MNHNS; CDR2 reads SASEGT. J lost 5 bases, V lost 3 bases, and 4 bases had no gene match. CDR3: CASSERDRVTEAFF. The CDR3 DNA follows: TGTGCCAGCAGTGAGAGGGACAGGGTAACTGAAGCTTTCTTT.

V is TRBV9 and J is TRBJ2-1; the D gene could be TRBD1 or TRBD2 (5 bases each). There are 15 residues in the CDR3. The V gene lost 2 bases and the J gene lost 6 bases, with 15 bases spanning the gap. Germline lookup yields CDR1 SGDLS and CDR2 YYNGEE. The CDR3 spells CASSVKHPGANEQFF. CDR3 nucleotide sequence: TGTGCCAGCAGCGTCAAGCACCCCGGGGCCAATGAGCAGTTCTTC.

V is TRBV7-2 and J is TRBJ1-3; TRBD1 might be the D (6 bases). The germline V gene encodes CDR1 SGHTA and CDR2 FQGNSA. The CDR3 is 14 residues long. V lost 7 bases and J lost 0, with 10 bases in between. The CDR3 here is CASKDSHSGNTIYF. The CDR3 DNA is TGTGCCAGCAAGGACAGTCACTCTGGAAACACCATATATTTT.

V gene TRBV7-2 combines with J gene TRBJ1-2, with no clear D. Germline CDR1 SGHTA, CDR2 FQGNSA. V was trimmed by 1 base and J by 5 bases, leaving 14 bases between them. The CDR3 totals 15 residues. The CDR3 loop reads CASSLVVGVRYGYTF. In DNA, the CDR3 is TGTGCCAGCAGCTTAGTGGTAGGAGTGAGGTATGGCTACACCTTC.

This clone has just a few counts. This chain links TRBV5-1 with TRBJ2-3, with unresolved D. Germline CDR1 reads SGHRS; CDR2 reads YFSETQ. This CDR3 has 14 residues. Trimming removed 0 bases from V and 2 bases from J, with 7 bases in between. The CDR3: CASSLDVYTDTQYF. CDR3 nucleotides: TGCGCCAGCAGCTTGGACGTCTACACAGATACGCAGTATTTT.

The chain is built from TRBV19 and TRBJ2-1; TRBD2 matches at 8 bases. Germline V gives CDR1 LNHDA, CDR2 SQIVND (reference sequence). CDR3 length: 16 amino acids. V was pared by 6 bases and J by 4 bases, with 11 bases of the junction left unmatched. The CDR3 DNA is TGTGCCAGTAGCTACAAGCCGGGACTAGAATACAATGAGCAGTTCTTC. This sequence encodes CASSYKPGLEYNEQFF. Full variable domain (rest looked up from reference TRBV19 and TRBJ2-1): DGGITQSPKYLFRKEGQNVTLSCEQNLNHDAMYWYRQDPGQGLRLIYYSQIVNDFQKGDIAEGYSVSREKKESFPLTVTSAQKNPTAFYLCASSYKPGLEYNEQFFGPGTRLTVL.

Only a few counts were recorded for this clone. J is TRBJ1-3 and V is TRBV20-1; a weak D match, TRBD1 (6 bases). Per the germline V gene, CDR1 is DFQATT and CDR2 is SNEGSKA (reference sequence). Trimming removed 6 bases at V and 8 bases at J, with 11 bases between. This CDR3 has 11 amino acids. The CDR3 here is CSAEAGDTIYF. DNA of the CDR3: TGCAGTGCGGAGGCAGGGGACACCATATATTTT.

This clone was observed once. The V and J genes are TRBV5-4 and TRBJ2-1; D is unclear. Per the germline V gene, CDR1 is SGHNT and CDR2 is YYREEE (reference sequence). The CDR3 is 15 residues long. Trimming cost V 5 bases and J 6 bases, with 18 bases left between them. In DNA form, the CDR3 reads TGTGCCAGCAGAAACGTCGGACCCAGCGCCAATGAGCAGTTCTTC. Its translation: CASRNVGPSANEQFF.

The genes are TRBV19 and TRBJ2-1; D is unresolved. The germline V gene has CDR1 LNHDA and CDR2 SQIVND (reference sequence). This CDR3 is built from 14 residues. V lost 0 bases, J lost 10 bases, and 13 bases lay in between. In DNA form, the CDR3 reads TGTGCCAGTAGTATAGAAGTCTCAACTTGGGAGCAGTTCTTC. Its protein product is CASSIEVSTWEQFF.